This T cell receptor beta chain was captured by sequencing in a study of blood T cell repertoires in COVID-19. On the study more broadly: There were acute and convalescent COVID-19 samples, and they came from the United States, Italy and Spain. Sample material is recorded as cDNA or gDNA derived from T cells, B-cell-depleted T cells, or PBMCs.

The CDR3 is made up of 13 amino acids. Trimming cost V 5 bases and J 9 bases; bases outside gene matches: 7. Germline lookup yields CDR1 MNHEY and CDR2 SMNVEV (reference sequence). This clone showed up just a few times. Methods used by the authors: The authors estimated nucleated cell counts from reference gene primer amplification. TCRdb's copy holds only in-frame clones and misses some; the assay was immunoSEQ multiplex PCR. That table supplies the V and J calls and clone size; D and trimming were determined from the DNA. The profile shows 90,000 to 100,000 clones, 81% of them singletons. The rearrangement links TRBV27 to TRBJ1-5, with 7 bases identical to TRBD1. The receptor was derived from a woman older than 75 with acute or convalescent COVID-19. Sample: peripheral blood. The CDR3 DNA sequence: TGTGCCAGCAGTATGGACAGGTCTCTGCCCCAGCATTTT. This translates into CASSMDRSLPQHF.